The 28 T cell receptor beta chains presented below share a single source sample, sequenced in a study of T-cell memory formation after mild COVID-19. From the 5' RACE reads, TCRdb called clonotypes with MiXCR, one entry per CDR3 protein. The sample comprises over 450,000 distinct CDR3 sequences, 20% of which are singletons, and under 15% rests with the top ten. The sample taken for sequencing was PBMCs or a T cell subset sorted from them (not recorded which). Source of these receptors: an adult woman who had mild COVID-19 (a few samples of this study predate the infection). Cell type and time point are not known.

Only a few counts were recorded for this clonotype. The J gene is TRBJ1-5, the V gene TRBV20-1; TRBD1 matches 7 bases. The V and J ends lost 1 base and 0 bases, in that order; junction bases with no gene match: 3. CDR1 and CDR2 from the germline V gene are DFQATT and SNEGSKA (reference sequence). This CDR3 is built from 15 residues. The CDR3: CSARAQGNSNQPQHF. The CDR3 region has the DNA TGCAGTGCTAGAGCACAGGGGAATAGCAATCAGCCCCAGCATTTT.

A few counts support this clonotype. CDR3 protein: CASSMTSVEQYF. The CDR3 nucleotides read TGTGCCAGCAGCATGACTAGCGTAGAGCAGTACTTC. The J gene is TRBJ2-7, the V gene TRBV7-6, with TRBD2 identical over 8 bases. With 5 bases clipped from V and 7 bases from J, the junction kept 4 bases outside the gene matches. This CDR3 is built from 12 residues. The V gene's germline CDR1 is SGHVS and CDR2 FNYEAQ.

This clonotype showed up just a few times. This rearrangement joins TRBV12-3 or TRBV12-4 to TRBJ2-1; a weak D match, TRBD2 (6 bases). The CDR3 spans 15 residues. V gave up 3 bases and J gave up 6 bases, with 15 bases separating them. CDR3 DNA sequence: TGTGCCAGCAGTTTTAGGCTAGCGAGTTTCAATGAGCAGTTCTTC. Amino acids: CASSFRLASFNEQFF.

This clonotype was seen only a few times. This chain connects TRBV27 to TRBJ2-1, with TRBD2 identical over 15 bases. Trimming at V came to 3 bases and at J to 9 bases, leaving 9 bases not matched to a gene. Germline lookup yields CDR1 MNHEY and CDR2 SMNVEV (reference sequence). This CDR3 has 17 residues. CDR3 in amino acids: CASSFGLAGGPFSEQFF. In nucleotides, the CDR3 is TGTGCCAGCAGTTTTGGACTAGCGGGAGGGCCTTTCAGTGAGCAGTTCTTC.

This clonotype has more than one count but fewer than ten. This chain links TRBV5-1 with TRBJ2-3; 13 nucleotides align to TRBD2. Germline CDR1 and CDR2: SGHRS and YFSETQ. V lost 0 bases, J lost 5 bases, and 6 bases stayed unmatched. The CDR3 consists of 17 residues. This chain's CDR3 is CASSLAWTSGGGDTQYF. As DNA, the CDR3 is TGCGCCAGCAGCTTGGCGTGGACTAGCGGGGGCGGAGATACGCAGTATTTT.

This chain links TRBV7-3 with TRBJ2-1; TRBD2 aligns across 14 bases. Germline V lookup: CDR1 SGHTA, CDR2 FQGTGA. This CDR3 comprises 16 residues. V was clipped by 4 bases and J by 6 bases; unmatched bases: 5. The CDR3 sequence: CASSSTGLAGGNEQFF. CDR3 in DNA: TGTGCCAGCAGCTCGACCGGACTAGCGGGAGGCAATGAGCAGTTCTTC. Full variable domain (rest looked up from reference TRBV7-3 and TRBJ2-1): GAGVSQTPSNKVTEKGKYVELRCDPISGHTALYWYRQSLGQGPEFLIYFQGTGAADDSGLPNDRFFAVRPEGSVSTLKIQRTERGDSAVYLCASSSTGLAGGNEQFFGPGTRLTVL.

This clonotype was seen only a few times. The chain joins TRBV15 to TRBJ2-5, with D uncertain. V lost 0 bases, J lost 4 bases, and 6 bases lay in between. The CDR3 runs 13 residues. The V gene's germline CDR1 is LNHNV and CDR2 YYDKDF (reference sequence). Here the CDR3 DNA reads TGTGCCACCAGCAGAGATAGTAGAGAGACCCAGTACTTC. Translation: CATSRDSRETQYF. The full variable domain, in which reference TRBV15 and TRBJ2-5 provide the parts outside the CDR3, is DAMVIQNPRYQVTQFGKPVTLSCSQTLNHNVMYWYQQKSSQAPKLLFHYYDKDFNNEADTPDNFQSRRPNTSFCFLDIRSPGLGDTAMYLCATSRDSRETQYFGPGTRLLVL.

The table lists this clonotype with a count of one. The chain links TRBV28 to TRBJ1-2, with D perhaps TRBD1 (5 bases). V dropped 10 bases and J dropped 3 bases, with 15 bases sitting between them. This CDR3 spans 13 amino acids. Germline-derived CDR1 and CDR2 are MDHEN and SYDVKM. CDR3 residues: CAIYTGDDYGYTF. DNA of the CDR3: TGTGCCATCTACACGGGGGATGACTATGGCTACACCTTC.

The gene calls are TRBV30 and TRBJ2-4; D is perhaps TRBD2 (6 bases). The germline V gene has CDR1 GTSNPN and CDR2 SVGIG (reference sequence). The V end was cut by 3 bases, the J end by 7 bases, with 13 bases between. The CDR3 length is 13 residues. Written as DNA, the CDR3 is TGTGCCTGGAGACCGGGGGAAGGGAACATTCAGTACTTC. Translation gives CAWRPGEGNIQYF.

This clonotype was counted only a few times. The V and J genes are TRBV7-2 and TRBJ2-7; D possibly corresponds to TRBD1 (5 bases). The germline CDR1 and CDR2 sequences are SGHTA and FQGNSA. The CDR3 length is 15 residues. Trimming shortened V by 5 bases and J by 4 bases, and 18 bases separated the two germline ends. CDR3 loop: CASSPAGRGKYEQYF. Here the CDR3 DNA reads TGTGCCAGCAGCCCAGCCGGAAGGGGAAAATACGAGCAGTACTTC.

V and J are TRBV20-1 and TRBJ2-7; possible D gene TRBD2, 5 bases. The CDR3 has 16 amino acids. Germline V gene lookup returns CDR1 DFQATT and CDR2 SNEGSKA (reference sequence). V lost 6 bases, J lost 0 bases, and 21 bases lay in between. The CDR3 here is CSAPPVPSPGSYEQYF. In DNA form, the CDR3 reads TGCAGTGCGCCCCCAGTGCCTAGCCCGGGCTCCTACGAGCAGTACTTC.

The chain links TRBV6-5 to TRBJ2-1; 10 bases are a match to TRBD2. V shed 5 bases and J 0 bases; nucleotides not matched to a gene: 10. The length of the CDR3 is 18 residues. CDR1 MNHEY and CDR2 SVGAGI come from the germline V gene. CDR3 sequence (DNA): TGTGCCAGCAGTCTAAAGGGACTAGCGCACATCTCCTACAATGAGCAGTTCTTC. Amino acid sequence: CASSLKGLAHISYNEQFF.

Only a few counts were recorded for this clonotype. The chain recombines TRBV7-3 with TRBJ1-1; a possible D gene is TRBD1 (5 bases). V was shortened by 4 bases and J by 6 bases, with 12 bases between the two germline ends. The CDR3 sequence is 13 residues long. CDR1 and CDR2 from the germline V gene are SGHTA and FQGTGA. The CDR3 DNA reads as TGTGCCAGCAGCTCGAATGGGGGTGCTGAAGCTTTCTTT. Protein: CASSSNGGAEAFF. Full variable domain (remainder filled in from reference TRBV7-3 and TRBJ1-1): GAGVSQTPSNKVTEKGKYVELRCDPISGHTALYWYRQSLGQGPEFLIYFQGTGAADDSGLPNDRFFAVRPEGSVSTLKIQRTERGDSAVYLCASSSNGGAEAFFGQGTRLTVV.

This chain uses TRBV7-3 with TRBJ2-3, with D perhaps matching TRBD2 (5 bases). V lost 2 bases and J lost 3, with 9 bases in between. The CDR3 totals 14 residues. CDR1 is SGHTA, CDR2 FQGTGA, per germline. The CDR3, as DNA: TGTGCCAGCAGCTTATTTCGGGGTACAGATACGCAGTATTTT. The encoded protein is CASSLFRGTDTQYF.

This clonotype was observed many times. The chain uses TRBV7-9 and TRBJ2-3; D remains ambiguous. The V end lost 5 bases, the J end lost 2 bases, and 11 bases lay between the germline ends. This CDR3 has 14 amino acids. Per germline, CDR1 SEHNR and CDR2 FQNEAQ (reference sequence). The CDR3 region has the DNA TGTGCCAGCAGCCCAAGTAGTTCCACAGATACGCAGTATTTT. It specifies CASSPSSSTDTQYF. Looking up the rest from reference TRBV7-9 and TRBJ2-3 gives the full variable domain: DTGVSQNPRHKITKRGQNVTFRCDPISEHNRLYWYRQTLGQGPEFLTYFQNEAQLEKSRLLSDRFSAERPKGSFSTLEIQRTEQGDSAMYLCASSPSSSTDTQYFGPGTRLTVL.

The gene calls are TRBV30 and TRBJ1-4; 7 bases fit TRBD1. CDR1 GTSNPN and CDR2 SVGIG come from the germline V gene (reference sequence). The V and J ends lost 0 bases and 5 bases, in that order; junction bases with no gene match: 0. The CDR3 covers 13 residues. For the CDR3, the DNA is TGTGCCTGGAGTGTACAGGGGAATGAAAAACTGTTTTTT. The encoded protein is CAWSVQGNEKLFF.

This clonotype has only a few counts. This sequence joins TRBV7-2 and TRBJ2-1; D ambiguous. The CDR3 contains 16 residues. CDR1 and CDR2 from the germline V gene are SGHTA and FQGNSA. Trimming cost V 4 bases and J 2 bases, with 15 bases left between them. The CDR3 spells CASSSFPRVTYNEQFF. The CDR3 DNA reads TGTGCCAGCAGCTCCTTCCCAAGAGTAACCTACAATGAGCAGTTCTTC.

This clonotype was seen more than once but under ten times. The chain couples TRBV29-1 to TRBJ2-3; 8 bases align to TRBD2. The ends lost 7 bases at V and 4 bases at J; junction bases unmatched: 1. CDR3 size: 11 residues. From germline, CDR1 is SQVTM and CDR2 ANQGSEA. The CDR3 DNA reads TGCAGCGGGGGACTAGCAGATACGCAGTATTTT. This translates into CSGGLADTQYF.

V and J are TRBV9 and TRBJ2-1; D perhaps matches TRBD2 (6 bases). There are 15 residues in the CDR3. Trimming left V 0 bases short and J 2 bases short, with 9 bases between. Germline CDR1 reads SGDLS; CDR2 reads YYNGEE. The CDR3 here is CASSVVGSPYNEQFF. The CDR3 coding sequence is TGTGCCAGCAGCGTAGTCGGGAGCCCCTACAATGAGCAGTTCTTC.

This clonotype turned up a few times. Written as DNA, the CDR3 is TGCAGCGTTGTTCTAGCGGGAAGGGTTGAGCAGTTCTTC. As protein: CSVVLAGRVEQFF. V is TRBV29-1 and J is TRBJ2-1, with 9 bases aligning to TRBD2. The V gene end was trimmed by 4 bases and the J gene end by 9 bases; junction bases not matched to a gene: 7. Germline loops: CDR1 SQVTM, CDR2 ANQGSEA. The CDR3 is made up of 13 amino acids.

The V call is TRBV7-6, the J call TRBJ2-3; maybe TRBD2 (6 bases). Germline CDR1 and CDR2: SGHVS and FNYEAQ. Deletions cut 1 base from V and 1 base from J, with 9 bases between. CDR3 length: 15 amino acids. The CDR3 sequence: CASSLEAGRTDTQYF. The CDR3 DNA reads TGTGCCAGCAGCTTAGAGGCGGGACGCACAGATACGCAGTATTTT.

This clonotype was seen only a few times. The rearrangement joins TRBV6-1 to TRBJ2-3, with 10 bases aligning to TRBD1. The length of the CDR3 is 15 residues. With V trimmed by 6 bases and J by 2 bases, 5 bases remained unmatched. Looked up from germline, CDR1 is MNHNS and CDR2 is SASEGT. Written as DNA, the CDR3 is TGTGCCAGCAGACCCGGGACAGGGGACACAGATACGCAGTATTTT. This encodes CASRPGTGDTDTQYF.

CDR3 protein: CASSLRGQGKMNTEAFF. CDR3 sequence (DNA): TGCGCCAGCAGCTTGCGGGGACAGGGGAAAATGAACACTGAAGCTTTCTTT. The chain is built from TRBV5-1 and TRBJ1-1; 10 bases fit TRBD1. V lost 1 base to trimming and J lost 0 bases; unmatched junction nucleotides: 6. The germline V gene encodes CDR1 SGHRS and CDR2 YFSETQ. The CDR3 has 17 residues.

This clonotype has a handful of counts. The V call is TRBV25-1, the J call TRBJ2-5; TRBD1 matches 7 bases. Trimming took 6 bases from V and 5 from J; bases not matched to a gene: 15. The CDR3 is 16 residues long. The germline V gene has CDR1 MGHDK and CDR2 SYGVNS. The CDR3 DNA reads as TGTGCCAGCAGCATACAGGGGTCCCCGAAGGCGGAGACCCAGTACTTC. Residues: CASSIQGSPKAETQYF.

This clonotype was observed a handful of times. V is TRBV5-6 and J is TRBJ2-2, with 7 positions matching TRBD1. CDR1 SGHDT and CDR2 YYEEEE come from the germline V gene. CDR3 length: 16 residues. V trimming: 3 bases; J trimming: 3 bases; junction bases outside the gene matches: 8. CDR3 nucleotide sequence: TGTGCCAGCAGCTACCAGGGGACAGCCCACACCGGGGAGCTGTTTTTT. This translates into CASSYQGTAHTGELFF.

This clonotype has a count of ten or more. This chain links TRBV5-1 with TRBJ2-7; no definite D call. Per germline, CDR1 SGHRS and CDR2 YFSETQ. The CDR3 is made up of 15 amino acids. Trimming took 5 bases from V and 0 from J, leaving 15 bases between them. The CDR3 nucleotides are TGCGCCAGCAGGCTGGAACCGGTCTCCTCCTACGAGCAGTACTTC. Translation: CASRLEPVSSYEQYF.

This clonotype showed up just a few times. This chain joins TRBV20-1 and TRBJ2-2; D is uncertain. The V gene lost 1 base and the J gene lost 3 bases, with 6 bases spanning the gap. CDR3 length: 13 amino acids. CDR1 DFQATT and CDR2 SNEGSKA come from the germline V gene (reference sequence). As DNA, the CDR3 is TGCAGTGCTAGAGGGGTTGACACCGGGGAGCTGTTTTTT. This translates into CSARGVDTGELFF.

This clonotype was observed a handful of times. The chain links TRBV4-1 to TRBJ2-1; TRBD2 is a possible D gene (6 bases). V lost 0 bases and J lost 0, with 12 bases in between. Germline assignment: CDR1 MGHRA and CDR2 YSYEKL. This CDR3 has 17 residues. The CDR3 nucleotides are TGCGCCAGCAGCCAAGAATCTCTAGCGAGCTCCTACAATGAGCAGTTCTTC. Translation: CASSQESLASSYNEQFF.